This T cell receptor beta chain was sequenced in a study of graft-versus-host responses after intestinal transplantation. Across the whole study: Among the recipients, all got anti-thymocyte globulin induction and then tacrolimus and steroids for 3 to 4 years.

Remarks on this clone: Its matching antigen is unknown.

There are 13 residues in the CDR3. The germline V gene encodes CDR1 MGHRA and CDR2 YSYEKL. V was clipped by 3 bases and J by 13 bases, with 16 bases between them. Here immunoSEQ multiplex PCR was the method, and the copy in TCRdb shows in-frame clones only, minus some. This sample has about 130,000 clones, with roughly 92% found just once. Study findings and constraints: Across patients carrying graft-donor T cell macrochimerism, allografts held high graft-versus-host to host-versus-graft clonal ratios. Researchers found GvH clones in recipient marrow, and some showed up first in ileum or blood.

Source: unstimulated CD4+ T cells sorted from spleen or lymph node cells, taken before intestinal transplant. This receptor was identified in a human donor who received an intestinal transplant. The J gene is TRBJ1-5, the V gene TRBV4-1; D unclear. The chain's CDR3 is CASSQHLFIQQHF. DNA for the CDR3: TGCGCCAGCAGCCAGCACCTTTTCATACAGCAGCATTTT.